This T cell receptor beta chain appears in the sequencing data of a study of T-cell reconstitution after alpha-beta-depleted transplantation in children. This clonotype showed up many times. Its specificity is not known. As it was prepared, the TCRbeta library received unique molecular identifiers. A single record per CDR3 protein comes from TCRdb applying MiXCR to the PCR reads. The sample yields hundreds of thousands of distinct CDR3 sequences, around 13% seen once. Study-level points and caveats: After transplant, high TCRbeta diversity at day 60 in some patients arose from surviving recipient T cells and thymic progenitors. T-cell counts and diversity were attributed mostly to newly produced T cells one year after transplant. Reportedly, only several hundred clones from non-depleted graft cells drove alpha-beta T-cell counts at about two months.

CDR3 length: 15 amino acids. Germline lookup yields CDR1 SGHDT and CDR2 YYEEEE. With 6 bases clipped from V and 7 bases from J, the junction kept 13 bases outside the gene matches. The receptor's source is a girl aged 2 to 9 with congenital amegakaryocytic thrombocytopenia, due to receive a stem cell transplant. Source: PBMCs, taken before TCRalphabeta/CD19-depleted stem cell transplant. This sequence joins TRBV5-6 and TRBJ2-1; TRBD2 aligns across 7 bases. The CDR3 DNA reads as TGTGCCAGCACATCTCCGGGGACTAATCTTAATGAGCAGTTCTTC. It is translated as CASTSPGTNLNEQFF.